One and the same sample provided the 26 T cell receptor beta chains below, sequenced in a study of cytomegalovirus exposure and HLA in healthy donors. The primer mix had 60 Vbeta and 13 Jbeta primers. Data came from immunoSEQ multiplex PCR; TCRdb stores just in-frame clones and leaves some out. The table shows fewer than 250,000 clones, with around nine tenths occurring only once. Sequencing input: PBMCs. These receptors originate from a woman younger than 35 in good health and CMV-seronegative.

The rearrangement links TRBV5-4 to TRBJ2-7; 8 bases agree with TRBD2. The CDR3 has 13 residues. V shed 3 bases and J 6 bases; nucleotides not matched to a gene: 5. The germline gives CDR1 SGHNT, CDR2 YYREEE (reference sequence). The CDR3 DNA reads as TGTGCCAGCAGCTATGCGGGGGGCGCCGAGCAGTACTTC. Amino acids: CASSYAGGAEQYF.

The genes are TRBV5-1 and TRBJ2-6; 8 bases agree with TRBD1. Trimming at V came to 2 bases and at J to 0 bases, leaving 7 bases not matched to a gene. Germline CDR1 SGHRS, CDR2 YFSETQ. The CDR3 spans 18 residues. The CDR3 protein is CASSFSGTGLSGANVLTF. In DNA form, the CDR3 reads TGCGCCAGCAGCTTTTCCGGGACAGGCCTCTCTGGGGCCAACGTCCTGACTTTC.

The rearrangement links TRBV27 to TRBJ1-2; D possibly corresponds to TRBD1 (6 bases). The CDR3 totals 13 residues. Germline V gene data show CDR1 as MNHEY and CDR2 as SMNVEV (reference sequence). V lost 5 bases to trimming and J lost 8 bases, with 15 bases between them. CDR3 sequence (DNA): TGTGCCAGCAGTCCACAGGGAATAGAGGGCTACACCTTC. Its translation: CASSPQGIEGYTF.

The chain carries TRBV5-4 and TRBJ2-3; D might be TRBD1 (7 bases). Trimming pared 9 bases from V and 4 bases from J, leaving 33 bases between. The length of the CDR3 is 19 residues. CDR1 and CDR2 from the germline V gene are SGHNT and YYREEE (reference sequence). The CDR3 spells CATPQGPGASPASADTQYF. The CDR3 DNA is TGTGCCACCCCACAGGGGCCGGGAGCGAGTCCTGCAAGCGCAGATACGCAGTATTTT.

The CDR3 DNA reads TGTGCCAGCAGCTTAGCTAACGAGCAGTACTTC. Encoded protein: CASSLANEQYF. J is TRBJ2-7 and V is TRBV7-9; D unclear. The ends were cut back, 0 bases at V and 5 bases at J, with 2 bases in the middle. Germline V CDR1 and CDR2: SEHNR, FQNEAQ (reference sequence). The CDR3 spans 11 residues.

The chain has TRBV4-1 and TRBJ1-6; D might be TRBD1 (5 bases). Per the germline V gene, CDR1 is MGHRA and CDR2 is YSYEKL. This CDR3 spans 16 amino acids. Trimming cost V 0 bases and J 6 bases, with 12 bases left between them. CDR3 in DNA: TGCGCCAGCAGCCAAGATCCCCAGGGTAGTAATTCACCCCTCCACTTT. It encodes CASSQDPQGSNSPLHF.

The genes are TRBV5-5 and TRBJ2-7; D remains unclear. CDR3 length: 14 residues. V was trimmed by 0 bases and J by 1 base, leaving 8 bases between them. Germline lookup yields CDR1 SGHKS and CDR2 YYEKEE (reference sequence). CDR3 loop: CASSLVASSYEQYF. The CDR3 DNA is TGTGCCAGCAGCTTGGTAGCCAGTTCCTACGAGCAGTACTTC.

This clone showed up just a few times. The chain joins TRBV19 to TRBJ2-2; TRBD1 is a possible D gene (5 bases). V lost 5 bases, J lost 6 bases, and 7 bases lay in between. The length of the CDR3 is 12 residues. CDR1 and CDR2 from the germline V gene are LNHDA and SQIVND (reference sequence). The CDR3 protein is CASSGAAGELFF. The CDR3 DNA is TGTGCCAGTAGTGGGGCAGCCGGGGAGCTGTTTTTT.

The V and J genes are TRBV6-1 and TRBJ2-7; D not certain. V gave up 4 bases and J gave up 5 bases, with 6 bases separating them. The CDR3 consists of 11 residues. The germline gives CDR1 MNHNS, CDR2 SASEGT. Here the CDR3 DNA reads TGTGCCAGCAGTGTCGGTGACGAGCAGTACTTC. Residues: CASSVGDEQYF.

The chain has TRBV30 and TRBJ1-6; 9 nucleotides match TRBD1. Germline V CDR1 and CDR2: GTSNPN, SVGIG (reference sequence). The CDR3 runs 13 residues. With V trimmed by 5 bases and J by 6 bases, 2 bases remained unmatched. CDR3: CAWGQGSNSPLHF. The CDR3 nucleotides read TGTGCCTGGGGACAGGGGTCTAATTCACCCCTCCACTTT.

V and J are TRBV7-9 and TRBJ1-4; 8 nucleotides align to TRBD1. There are 15 residues in the CDR3. Germline lookup yields CDR1 SEHNR and CDR2 FQNEAQ (reference sequence). Trimming at V came to 4 bases and at J to 3 bases, leaving 4 bases not matched to a gene. In DNA form, the CDR3 reads TGTGCCAGCAGCTACCAGGGGGCAGCTAATGAAAAACTGTTTTTT. Residues: CASSYQGAANEKLFF. The entire variable domain, with the rest obtained from reference TRBV7-9 and TRBJ1-4, is as follows: DTGVSQNPRHKITKRGQNVTFRCDPISEHNRLYWYRQTLGQGPEFLTYFQNEAQLEKSRLLSDRFSAERPKGSFSTLEIQRTEQGDSAMYLCASSYQGAANEKLFFGSGTQLSVL.

About this clone: Mismatch with germline at one junction end may stem from a read error. The chain couples TRBV7-7 to TRBJ2-3, with D possibly being TRBD2 (5 bases). Looked up from germline, CDR1 is SSHAT and CDR2 is FNYEAQ (reference sequence). The CDR3 loop spans 17 amino acids. Written as DNA, the CDR3 is TGTGCTAGCAGCTTAGGACCCGGGGAAGGCGGCGCTAATACGCAGTATTTT. Amino acid sequence: CASSLGPGEGGANTQYF.

This chain connects TRBV5-6 to TRBJ2-3; 11 nucleotides align to TRBD2. V was clipped by 1 base and J by 7 bases; unmatched bases: 5. Germline-derived CDR1 and CDR2 are SGHDT and YYEEEE. The CDR3 consists of 15 residues. The CDR3 sequence is CASSLFTSGSNTQYF. The DNA of the CDR3 is TGTGCCAGCAGCTTGTTTACTAGCGGGAGTAATACGCAGTATTTT.

This chain uses TRBV7-9 with TRBJ2-2, with 7 bases fitting TRBD1. Germline loops: CDR1 SEHNR, CDR2 FQNEAQ (reference sequence). The length of the CDR3 is 14 residues. V shed 7 bases, J shed 3 bases, and the junction held 5 bases outside the gene matches. CDR3 bases: TGTGCCAGCAACAGACAGGGACACACCGGGGAGCTGTTTTTT. Amino acids: CASNRQGHTGELFF.

The chain recombines TRBV27 with TRBJ2-2; TRBD1 matches at 7 bases. The CDR3 is 16 residues long. CDR1 MNHEY and CDR2 SMNVEV come from the germline V gene (reference sequence). V was pared by 2 bases and J by 5 bases, with 8 bases of the junction left unmatched. The CDR3 region is CASSLVVTGHTGELFF. The CDR3 DNA is TGTGCCAGCAGTTTAGTAGTGACAGGGCATACCGGGGAGCTGTTTTTT.

V gene TRBV7-9 combines with J gene TRBJ2-3, with TRBD2 matching over 9 bases. The CDR3 runs 16 residues. With V trimmed by 1 base and J by 3 bases, 5 bases remained unmatched. Germline V gene lookup returns CDR1 SEHNR and CDR2 FQNEAQ (reference sequence). The CDR3: CASSLGRGGRTDTQYF. The CDR3 DNA sequence: TGTGCCAGCAGCTTAGGGCGGGGGGGCAGGACAGATACGCAGTATTTT. Full variable domain (remainder filled in from reference TRBV7-9 and TRBJ2-3): DTGVSQNPRHKITKRGQNVTFRCDPISEHNRLYWYRQTLGQGPEFLTYFQNEAQLEKSRLLSDRFSAERPKGSFSTLEIQRTEQGDSAMYLCASSLGRGGRTDTQYFGPGTRLTVL.

The gene calls are TRBV19 and TRBJ1-1, with D uncertain. The V and J ends lost 3 bases and 1 base respectively, with 6 bases between them. Germline V gene data show CDR1 as LNHDA and CDR2 as SQIVND (reference sequence). The CDR3 loop spans 13 amino acids. The CDR3: CASSIFQNTEAFF. The CDR3 DNA sequence: TGTGCCAGTAGTATTTTTCAGAACACTGAAGCTTTCTTT.

V usage is TRBV30 and J usage is TRBJ2-7; weak D call: TRBD2 (6 bases). V was cut by 2 bases and J by 3 bases, with 11 bases left in between. From germline, CDR1 is GTSNPN and CDR2 SVGIG (reference sequence). The CDR3 consists of 13 residues. The CDR3 loop reads CAWSSGAGYEQYF. CDR3 sequence (DNA): TGTGCCTGGAGTAGCGGAGCGGGCTACGAGCAGTACTTC.

V and J are TRBV18 and TRBJ2-7; the D gene is possibly TRBD1 (6 bases). The germline V and J ends were trimmed by 2 bases and 2 bases, with 10 bases remaining between them. From germline, CDR1 is KGHSH and CDR2 LQKENI. The CDR3 totals 14 residues. The CDR3 spells CASSPEGQAYEQYF. As DNA, the CDR3 is TGTGCCAGCTCACCAGAGGGACAAGCCTACGAGCAGTACTTC.

V is TRBV2 and J is TRBJ2-3, with 12 bases aligning to TRBD2. With V trimmed by 4 bases and J by 2 bases, 7 bases remained unmatched. The CDR3 spans 17 residues. CDR1 and CDR2 from the germline V gene are SNHLY and FYNNEI. The CDR3 loop reads CASSGRLAGVVTDTQYF. For the CDR3, the DNA is TGTGCCAGCAGTGGAAGACTAGCGGGAGTCGTCACAGATACGCAGTATTTT.

The chain has TRBV6-1 and TRBJ1-2; D is perhaps TRBD1 (6 bases). Trimming removed 2 bases at V and 4 bases at J, with 14 bases between. The CDR3 consists of 15 residues. Germline CDR1 reads MNHNS; CDR2 reads SASEGT. The CDR3 bases are TGTGCCAGCAGTGAAATGGCAGGGGAGTCCTATGGCTACACCTTC. Translation gives CASSEMAGESYGYTF.

In regard to this clone: At one end the junction does not follow the germline gene, possibly because of a read error. This CDR3 is also generated by other DNA sequences in the sample. The rearrangement links TRBV9 to TRBJ1-2; D is uncertain. CDR3 length equals 16 residues. Germline V lookup: CDR1 SGDLS, CDR2 YYNGEE. The CDR3 loop is CASSSEGREVGYGYTF. CDR3 sequence (DNA): TGTGCCAGCAGCTCAGAAGGCAGAGAGGTGGGTTATGGTTACACCTTC.

The V gene is TRBV7-2, the J gene TRBJ2-1; 12 bases fit TRBD2. The CDR3 loop spans 16 amino acids. In germline, CDR1 is SGHTA, CDR2 FQGNSA. Unmatched junction bases numbered 6, after V lost 1 base and J lost 8 bases. DNA of the CDR3: TGTGCCAGCAGCTTAGTCGGGACTAGCGGGCGGGATGAGCAGTTCTTC. Residues: CASSLVGTSGRDEQFF.

V gene TRBV10-3 combines with J gene TRBJ2-2; D not certain. The V gene's germline CDR1 is ENHRY and CDR2 SYGVKD. Trimming left V 2 bases short and J 1 base short, with 2 bases between. The CDR3 has 13 amino acids. CDR3 region: CAISEQNTGELFF. The CDR3 bases are TGTGCCATCAGTGAGCAGAACACCGGGGAGCTGTTTTTT.

V and J are TRBV13 and TRBJ2-1, with a weak D call TRBD2 (5 bases). This CDR3 comprises 12 residues. V was pared by 6 bases and J by 9 bases, with 12 bases between. The germline V gene encodes CDR1 PRHDT and CDR2 FYEKMQ (reference sequence). CDR3 sequence: CASSPGGSEQFF. Here the CDR3 DNA reads TGTGCCAGCAGTCCGGGTGGGAGTGAGCAGTTCTTC.

The rearrangement joins TRBV9 to TRBJ2-1, with TRBD2 as a possible D gene (6 bases). The CDR3 totals 14 residues. The germline V gene has CDR1 SGDLS and CDR2 YYNGEE. Trimming stripped 4 bases from V and 7 bases from J, with 15 bases between. For the CDR3, the DNA is TGTGCCAGCAGCCCCGGGGCAGGGAGGAATGAGCAGTTCTTC. It yields the protein CASSPGAGRNEQFF. Full variable domain (missing parts from reference TRBV9 and TRBJ2-1): DSGVTQTPKHLITATGQRVTLRCSPRSGDLSVYWYQQSLDQGLQFLIQYYNGEERAKGNILERFSAQQFPDLHSELNLSSLELGDSALYFCASSPGAGRNEQFFGPGTRLTVL.